Following are 16 T cell receptor beta chains from one sample sequenced in a study of T cells in localized non-small cell lung cancer. Profiled with immunoSEQ multiplex PCR; TCRdb holds only in-frame clones, not every one. The data contain more than 1,200 clones, approximately 31% of them seen just once; the ten biggest clones take up about 15%. Sequencing was performed on normal lung tissue next to the tumor, taken before any cancer treatment. The receptors here all came from a woman aged 40-70 years with stage I lung adenocarcinoma.

This clone was detected only a few times. The chain combines TRBV2 with TRBJ2-5, with TRBD2 as a possible D gene (6 bases). Germline V gives CDR1 SNHLY, CDR2 FYNNEI. The CDR3 length is 14 residues. V gave up 7 bases and J gave up 2 bases, with 14 bases separating them. The CDR3 DNA follows: TGTGCCAGCACCTGGACCGGGGGACAAGAGACCCAGTACTTC. This gives the protein CASTWTGGQETQYF.

The chain links TRBV25-1 to TRBJ1-4, with D possibly matching TRBD1 (5 bases). The CDR3 consists of 13 residues. CDR1 is MGHDK and CDR2 is SYGVNS in the germline V gene. Deletions cut 6 bases from V and 7 bases from J, with 12 bases between. The CDR3 DNA sequence: TGTGCCAGCAGCGTCCCGGGGGTTGAAAAACTGTTTTTT. Translated, it gives CASSVPGVEKLFF.

The rearrangement joins TRBV19 to TRBJ2-7; D unresolved. The CDR3 is made up of 12 amino acids. CDR1 is LNHDA, CDR2 SQIVND, per germline (reference sequence). V lost 3 bases to trimming and J lost 3 bases, with 6 bases between them. The CDR3 reads CASSIQGYEQYF. CDR3 nucleotides: TGTGCCAGTAGTATTCAAGGCTACGAGCAGTACTTC.

Within the sample, this clone is large. This chain links TRBV19 with TRBJ1-3, with no clear D. CDR1 LNHDA and CDR2 SQIVND come from the germline V gene (reference sequence). CDR3 size: 13 residues. V lost 6 bases and J lost 6, with 12 bases in between. CDR3 region: CASSPGGTNTIYF. The CDR3 DNA reads as TGTGCCAGTAGCCCAGGTGGAACAAACACCATATATTTT.

V usage is TRBV11-3 and J usage is TRBJ2-7; 8 bases match TRBD1. Trimming at V came to 0 bases and at J to 5 bases, leaving 12 bases not matched to a gene. CDR3 size: 17 residues. Germline V lookup: CDR1 SGHNT, CDR2 YENEEA. The DNA for the CDR3 is TGTGCCAGCAGCTTAGATTCGGGCAGGGGGCGCGACCACGAGCAGTACTTC. This gives the protein CASSLDSGRGRDHEQYF.

A few counts support this clone. This rearrangement joins TRBV19 to TRBJ2-2; 7 bases are a match to TRBD1. Germline-derived CDR1 and CDR2 are LNHDA and SQIVND (reference sequence). The length of the CDR3 is 14 residues. With 7 bases clipped from V and 5 bases from J, the junction kept 7 bases outside the gene matches. The CDR3 DNA is TGTGCCAGTATTAGACAGGGTGTAACCGGGGAGCTGTTTTTT. Translation: CASIRQGVTGELFF.

The V and J genes are TRBV28 and TRBJ2-5; 7 bases are a match to TRBD2. V lost 2 bases to trimming and J lost 3 bases; unmatched junction nucleotides: 6. This CDR3 contains 15 residues. Germline-derived CDR1 and CDR2 are MDHEN and SYDVKM. This CDR3 is CASSLSRREKETQYF. The CDR3 nucleotides are TGTGCCAGCAGTTTAAGTCGGCGGGAGAAAGAGACCCAGTACTTC. Looking up the rest from reference TRBV28 and TRBJ2-5 gives the full variable domain: DVKVTQSSRYLVKRTGEKVFLECVQDMDHENMFWYRQDPGLGLRLIYFSYDVKMKEKGDIPEGYSVSREKKERFSLILESASTNQTSMYLCASSLSRREKETQYFGPGTRLLVL.

This clone is labeled large (0.1 to 1%). The chain employs TRBV6-8 and TRBJ2-1, with 9 bases lining up with TRBD2. Germline V gives CDR1 MNHGY, CDR2 SAAAGT. Trimming took 9 bases from V and 0 from J; bases not matched to a gene: 9. The CDR3 has 16 residues. CDR3 residues: CARRSSGGNSYNEQFF. CDR3 bases: TGTGCCAGGCGTTCGAGCGGGGGGAACTCCTACAATGAGCAGTTCTTC.

This clone has more than one count but fewer than ten. The chain uses TRBV29-1 and TRBJ2-3, with D tentatively TRBD2 (5 bases). In germline, CDR1 is SQVTM, CDR2 ANQGSEA. V was trimmed by 3 bases and J by 8 bases, leaving 12 bases between them. The CDR3 has 12 residues. The DNA of the CDR3 is TGCAGCGTTGATGTAGGACTTGGTACGCAGTATTTT. This sequence encodes CSVDVGLGTQYF.

The V call is TRBV9, the J call TRBJ1-2; 7 bases align to TRBD1. The CDR3 extends over 16 amino acids. Germline CDR1 SGDLS, CDR2 YYNGEE. The trim removed 4 bases at V and 5 bases at J, leaving 14 bases unmatched. Here the CDR3 DNA reads TGTGCCAGCAGCCCTGCAGGGGGAGAGAGTGGGTATGGCTACACCTTC. It is translated as CASSPAGGESGYGYTF.

This clone has just a few counts. CDR3 region: CASSLGTGGEEQYF. The CDR3 region has the DNA TGTGCCAGCAGCTTGGGGACAGGGGGCGAAGAGCAGTACTTC. This rearrangement joins TRBV11-3 to TRBJ2-7; TRBD1 matches 12 bases. Germline loops: CDR1 SGHNT, CDR2 YENEEA. Unmatched junction bases numbered 4, after V lost 3 bases and J lost 7 bases. CDR3 length: 14 residues.

The chain links TRBV25-1 to TRBJ2-5, with D possibly being TRBD1 (5 bases). Germline lookup yields CDR1 MGHDK and CDR2 SYGVNS. V lost 1 base and J lost 3, with 9 bases in between. This CDR3 region has 14 residues. CDR3 coding DNA: TGTGCCAGCAGTGAATTTAAAGGGGAAGAGACCCAGTACTTC. Its protein is CASSEFKGEETQYF.

This clone is classed as medium-sized. The chain recombines TRBV6-8 with TRBJ2-3; D possibly matches TRBD1 or TRBD2 (5 bases each). The V gene's germline CDR1 is MNHGY and CDR2 SAAAGT. Trimming took off 5 bases at V and 5 bases at J, with 14 bases between the two ends. The CDR3 extends over 14 amino acids. This CDR3 reads CASSVGPLLDTQYF. CDR3 bases: TGTGCCAGCAGTGTGGGACCGCTGCTAGATACGCAGTATTTT.

This sequence joins TRBV10-3 and TRBJ1-2; 9 bases agree with TRBD1. The CDR3 loop spans 14 amino acids. V shed 0 bases, J shed 4 bases, and the junction held 0 bases outside the gene matches. Germline CDR1 reads ENHRY; CDR2 reads SYGVKD. CDR3 region: CAISESDRGYGYTF. The CDR3 DNA sequence: TGTGCCATCAGTGAGTCGGACAGGGGCTATGGCTACACCTTC.

The CDR3 DNA reads TGTGCCAGTAGTATAGATCGGTCTACGGGGCGGAACTATGGCTACACCTTC. Translated, it gives CASSIDRSTGRNYGYTF. The chain carries TRBV19 and TRBJ1-2; the D gene is possibly TRBD1 (5 bases). V lost 0 bases to trimming and J lost 2 bases, with 16 bases between them. Germline lookup yields CDR1 LNHDA and CDR2 SQIVND (reference sequence). The CDR3 consists of 17 residues.

The chain is built from TRBV19 and TRBJ2-1; D remains ambiguous. The V gene's germline CDR1 is LNHDA and CDR2 SQIVND (reference sequence). Trimming pared 1 base from V and 4 bases from J, leaving 5 bases between. The CDR3 has 13 residues. The CDR3 reads CASSIGQYNEQFF. The CDR3 region has the DNA TGTGCCAGTAGTATAGGCCAGTACAATGAGCAGTTCTTC.